This T cell receptor beta chain was profiled in a study of CXCR3 chemokines and chemotherapy response in bladder cancer (dated by TCRdb to the early 2020s). For context, the study as a whole: The study tested whether activity of the CXCR3 chemokine system within human bladder cancer tumors predicted response to chemotherapy.

The method was PCR. This sample was sequenced with an Illumina HiSeq 2500. TCRdb applied fastp at Q25 and MiXCR to the public reads, then kept only in-frame beta chains. Identical CDR3 proteins give one entry, which carries the most common genes and DNA. The sample table contains 12,000 or so distinct CDR3 sequences; only one count was recorded for 9.5% to 15% of them. The ten largest make up 26% of the sample. V lost 3 bases and J lost 6 bases; the stretch between them is 14 bases long. The CDR3 goes from the cysteine to the phenylalanine over 15 residues. The DNA shown is the 45-base CDR3, in frame from base 1. The germline V gene sets CDR1 to KGHSH and CDR2 to LQKENI. This clonotype occurred many times. The antigen it binds to is not known. Within one base of it there is no much larger clone, and no base qualities were kept.

This receptor chain uses TRBV18 and TRBJ1-4; the D gene is perhaps TRBD1, on 5 matching bases. The clonotype was recovered from a human donor with bladder cancer that did not respond to neoadjuvant chemotherapy. Sampling was conducted from a patient whose treatment included neoadjuvant chemotherapy. The DNA sequence is TGTGCCAGCTCACCCCAGGACGGGGCTGATGAAAAACTGTTTTTT. This sequence encodes CASSPQDGADEKLFF.